Listed here is a single TCR beta chain. Its target is unknown. The sample comes from a study of Graves' ophthalmopathy and Graves' hyperthyroidism. Study observations and caveats: Most expanded thyroid clonotypes above 0.001 frequency also appeared in blood. Ophthalmopathy progression cases were predicted by the model with roughly 71% sensitivity and about 72% specificity.

The germline CDR1 and CDR2 sequences are DFQATT and SNEGSKA (reference sequence). This CDR3 is built from 14 residues. Trimming shortened V by 6 bases and J by 5 bases, and 19 bases separated the two germline ends. The study amplified TCR beta CDR3 regions using RNA transcripts. HTBI primers were used in a first-round RT-PCR, which preceded a second-round multiplex PCR. Each CDR3 protein is one row after TCRdb ran MiXCR on the multiplex PCR reads. The sample holds approximately 1.2 million distinct CDR3 sequences, about 40% seen once. The chain combines TRBV20-1 with TRBJ2-5, with D tentatively TRBD2 (5 bases). Sequenced sample: peripheral blood or thyroid tissue (not recorded which). This sequence was found in an adult man with Graves' hyperthyroidism. This CDR3 reads CSAGRHRGGETQYF. The DNA of the CDR3 is TGCAGTGCCGGCCGGCACCGGGGTGGGGAGACCCAGTACTTC.